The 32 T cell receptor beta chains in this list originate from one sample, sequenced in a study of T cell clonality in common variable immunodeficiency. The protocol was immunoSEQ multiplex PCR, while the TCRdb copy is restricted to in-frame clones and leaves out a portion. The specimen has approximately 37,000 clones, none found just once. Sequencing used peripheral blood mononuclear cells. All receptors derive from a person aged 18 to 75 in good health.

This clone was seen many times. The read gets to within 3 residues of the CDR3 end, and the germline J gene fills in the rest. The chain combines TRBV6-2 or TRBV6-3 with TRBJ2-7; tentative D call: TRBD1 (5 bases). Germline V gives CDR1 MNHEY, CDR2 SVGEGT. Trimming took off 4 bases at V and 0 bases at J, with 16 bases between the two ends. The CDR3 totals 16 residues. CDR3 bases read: TGTGCCAGCAGTTTTCTAGGTGGGGCTACCTCCTACGAG. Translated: CASSFLGGATSYE. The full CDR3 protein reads CASSFLGGATSYEQYF.

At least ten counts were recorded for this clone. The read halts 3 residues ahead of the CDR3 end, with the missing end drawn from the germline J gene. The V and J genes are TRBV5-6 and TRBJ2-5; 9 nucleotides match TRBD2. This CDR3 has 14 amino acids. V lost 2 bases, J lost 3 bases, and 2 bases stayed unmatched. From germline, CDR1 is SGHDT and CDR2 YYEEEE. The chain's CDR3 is CASSFSGGEETQYF. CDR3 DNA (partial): TGTGCCAGCAGCTTTAGCGGGGGAGAAGAGACC.

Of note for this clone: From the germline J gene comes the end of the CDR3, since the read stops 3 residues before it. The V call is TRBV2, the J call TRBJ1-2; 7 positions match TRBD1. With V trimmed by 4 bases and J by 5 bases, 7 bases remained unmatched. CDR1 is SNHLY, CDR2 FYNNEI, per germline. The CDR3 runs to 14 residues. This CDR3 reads CASSGQGTGYGYTF. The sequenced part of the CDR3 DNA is TGTGCCAGCAGTGGACAGGGCACTGGGTATGGC.

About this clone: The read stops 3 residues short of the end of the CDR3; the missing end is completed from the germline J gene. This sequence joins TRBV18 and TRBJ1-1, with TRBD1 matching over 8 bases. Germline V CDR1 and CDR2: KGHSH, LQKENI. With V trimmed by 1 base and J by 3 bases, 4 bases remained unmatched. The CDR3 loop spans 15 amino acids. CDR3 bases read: TGTGCCAGCTCACCACGGACAGGGTGGGACACTGAA. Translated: CASSPRTGWDTE. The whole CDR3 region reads CASSPRTGWDTEAFF.

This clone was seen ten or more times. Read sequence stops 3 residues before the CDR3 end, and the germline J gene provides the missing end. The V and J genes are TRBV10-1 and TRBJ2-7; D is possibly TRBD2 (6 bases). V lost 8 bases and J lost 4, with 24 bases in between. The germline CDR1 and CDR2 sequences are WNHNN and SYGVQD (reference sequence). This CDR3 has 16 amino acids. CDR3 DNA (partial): TGCGCCAGCTCACCCACAACGACGGACGGGGGTTACGAG. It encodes CASSPTTTDGGYE. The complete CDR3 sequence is CASSPTTTDGGYEQYF.

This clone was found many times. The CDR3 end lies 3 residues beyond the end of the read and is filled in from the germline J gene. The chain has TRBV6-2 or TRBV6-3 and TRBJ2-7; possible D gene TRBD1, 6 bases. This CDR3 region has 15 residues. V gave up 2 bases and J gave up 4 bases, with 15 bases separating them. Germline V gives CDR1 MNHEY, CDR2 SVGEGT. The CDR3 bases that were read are TGTGCCAGCAGTTACCAGGGGCTTGGTAGGTACGAG. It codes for CASSYQGLGRYE. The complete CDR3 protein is CASSYQGLGRYEQYF.

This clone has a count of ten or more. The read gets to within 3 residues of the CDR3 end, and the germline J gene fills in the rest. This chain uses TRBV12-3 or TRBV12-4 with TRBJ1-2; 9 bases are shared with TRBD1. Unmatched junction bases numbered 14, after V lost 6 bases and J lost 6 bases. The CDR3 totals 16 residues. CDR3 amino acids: CASSDEQGAYADGYTF. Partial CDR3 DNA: TGTGCCAGCAGCGACGAACAGGGGGCGTATGCCGATGGC.

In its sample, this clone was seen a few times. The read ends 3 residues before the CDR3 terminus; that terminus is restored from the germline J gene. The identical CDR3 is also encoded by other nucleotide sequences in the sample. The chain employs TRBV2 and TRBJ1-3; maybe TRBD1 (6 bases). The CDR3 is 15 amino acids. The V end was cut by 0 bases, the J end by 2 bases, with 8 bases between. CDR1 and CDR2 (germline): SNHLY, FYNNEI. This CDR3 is CASSEAWGPGNTIYF. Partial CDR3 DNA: TGTGCCAGCAGTGAAGCTTGGGGGCCTGGAAACACC. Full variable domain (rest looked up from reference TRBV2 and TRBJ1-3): EPEVTQTPSHQVTQMGQEVILRCVPISNHLYFYWYRQILGQKVEFLVSFYNNEISEKSEIFDDQFSVERPDGSNFTLKIRSTKLEDSAMYFCASSEAWGPGNTIYFGEGSWLTVV.

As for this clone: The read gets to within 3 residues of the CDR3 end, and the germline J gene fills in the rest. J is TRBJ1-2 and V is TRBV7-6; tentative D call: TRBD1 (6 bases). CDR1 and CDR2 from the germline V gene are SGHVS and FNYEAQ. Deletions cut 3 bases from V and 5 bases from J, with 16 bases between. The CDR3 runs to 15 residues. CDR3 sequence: CASSLGPWTAYGYTF. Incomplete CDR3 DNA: TGTGCCAGCAGCTTGGGGCCCTGGACAGCTTATGGC.

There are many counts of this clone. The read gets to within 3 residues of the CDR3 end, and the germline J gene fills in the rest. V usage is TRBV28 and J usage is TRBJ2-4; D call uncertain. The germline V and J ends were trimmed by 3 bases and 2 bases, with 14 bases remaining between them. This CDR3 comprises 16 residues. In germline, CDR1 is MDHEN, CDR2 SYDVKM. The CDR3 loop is CASSFPPSRSKNIQYF. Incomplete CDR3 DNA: TGTGCCAGCAGTTTTCCCCCCTCTAGGTCCAAAAACATT.

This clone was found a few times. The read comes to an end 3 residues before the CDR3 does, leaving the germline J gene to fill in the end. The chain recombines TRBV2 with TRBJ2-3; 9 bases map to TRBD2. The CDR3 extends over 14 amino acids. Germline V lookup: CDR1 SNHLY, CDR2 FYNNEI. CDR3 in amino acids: CARREGSTQETQYF. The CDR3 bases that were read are TGTGCCAGGCGGGAGGGTAGCACACAAGAGACG. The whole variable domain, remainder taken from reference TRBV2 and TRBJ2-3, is EPEVTQTPSHQVTQMGQEVILRCVPISNHLYFYWYRQILGQKVEFLVSFYNNEISEKSEIFDDQFSVERPDGSNFTLKIRSTKLEDSAMYFCARREGSTQETQYFGPGTRLTVL.

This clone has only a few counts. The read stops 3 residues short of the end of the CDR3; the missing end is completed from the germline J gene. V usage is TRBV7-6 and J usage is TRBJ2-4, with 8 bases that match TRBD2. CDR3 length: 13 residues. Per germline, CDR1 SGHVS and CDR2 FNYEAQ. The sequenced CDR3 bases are TGTGCCAGCAGCCCCCCCATGGGACTAGTT. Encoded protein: CASSPPMGLV. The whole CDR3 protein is CASSPPMGLVQYF.

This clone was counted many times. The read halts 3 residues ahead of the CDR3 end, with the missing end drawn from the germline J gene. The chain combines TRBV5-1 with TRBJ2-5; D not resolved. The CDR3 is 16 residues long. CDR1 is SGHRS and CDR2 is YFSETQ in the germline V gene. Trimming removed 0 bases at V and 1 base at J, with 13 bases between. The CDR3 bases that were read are TGCGCCAGCAGCTTGGGGGTAGCCCTTCCCCAAGAGACC. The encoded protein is CASSLGVALPQET. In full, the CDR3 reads CASSLGVALPQETQYF.

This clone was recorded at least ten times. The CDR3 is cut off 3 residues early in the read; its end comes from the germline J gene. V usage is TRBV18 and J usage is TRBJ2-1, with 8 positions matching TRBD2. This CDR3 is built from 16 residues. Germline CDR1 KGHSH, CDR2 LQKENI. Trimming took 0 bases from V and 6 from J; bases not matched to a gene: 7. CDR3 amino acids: CASSPPGLAPGNEQFF. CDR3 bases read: TGTGCCAGCTCACCACCTGGACTAGCTCCGGGCAATGAG.

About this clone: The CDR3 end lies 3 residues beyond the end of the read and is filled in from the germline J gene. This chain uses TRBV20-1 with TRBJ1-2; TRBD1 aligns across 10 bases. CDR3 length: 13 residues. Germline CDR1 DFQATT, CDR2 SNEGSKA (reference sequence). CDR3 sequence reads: CSARGQGTSGYTF. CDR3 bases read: TGCAGTGCTAGGGGACAGGGGACGTCGGGC.

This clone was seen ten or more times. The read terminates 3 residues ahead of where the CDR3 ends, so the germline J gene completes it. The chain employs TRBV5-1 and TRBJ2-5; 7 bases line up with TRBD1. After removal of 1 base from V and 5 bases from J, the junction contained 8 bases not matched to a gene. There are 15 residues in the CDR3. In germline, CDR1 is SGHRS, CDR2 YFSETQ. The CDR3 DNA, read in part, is TGCGCCAGCAGCTTGTTAGGCAGGGGGAAGGAGACC. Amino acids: CASSLLGRGKET. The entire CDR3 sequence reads CASSLLGRGKETQYF.

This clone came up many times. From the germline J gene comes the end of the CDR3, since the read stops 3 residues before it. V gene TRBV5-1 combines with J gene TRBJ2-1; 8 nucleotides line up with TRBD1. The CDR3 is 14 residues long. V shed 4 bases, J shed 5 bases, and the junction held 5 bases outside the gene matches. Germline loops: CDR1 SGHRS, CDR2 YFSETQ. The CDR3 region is CASSIGQGHNEQFF. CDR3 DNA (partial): TGCGCCAGCAGCATCGGACAGGGACACAATGAG. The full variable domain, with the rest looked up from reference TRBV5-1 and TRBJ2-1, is KAGVTQTPRYLIKTRGQQVTLSCSPISGHRSVSWYQQTPGQGLQFLFEYFSETQRNKGNFPGRFSGRQFSNSRSEMNVSTLELGDSALYLCASSIGQGHNEQFFGPGTRLTVL.

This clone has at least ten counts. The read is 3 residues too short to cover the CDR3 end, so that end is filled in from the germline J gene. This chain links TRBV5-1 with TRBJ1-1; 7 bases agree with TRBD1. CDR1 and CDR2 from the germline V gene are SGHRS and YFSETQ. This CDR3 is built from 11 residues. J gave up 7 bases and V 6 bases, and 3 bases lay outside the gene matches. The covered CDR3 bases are TGCGCCAGCACCCAGGGGGGTGAA. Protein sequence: CASTQGGE. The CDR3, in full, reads CASTQGGEAFF. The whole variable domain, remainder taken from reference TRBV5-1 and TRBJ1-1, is KAGVTQTPRYLIKTRGQQVTLSCSPISGHRSVSWYQQTPGQGLQFLFEYFSETQRNKGNFPGRFSGRQFSNSRSEMNVSTLELGDSALYLCASTQGGEAFFGQGTRLTVV.

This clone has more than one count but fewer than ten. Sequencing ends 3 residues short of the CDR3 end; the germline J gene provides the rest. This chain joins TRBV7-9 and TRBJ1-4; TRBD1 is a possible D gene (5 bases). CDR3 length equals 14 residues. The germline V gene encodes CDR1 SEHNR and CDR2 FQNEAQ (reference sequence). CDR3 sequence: CASSYDSNNSPLFF. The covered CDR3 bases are TGTGCCAGCAGCTACGACAGTAATAATTCACCA.

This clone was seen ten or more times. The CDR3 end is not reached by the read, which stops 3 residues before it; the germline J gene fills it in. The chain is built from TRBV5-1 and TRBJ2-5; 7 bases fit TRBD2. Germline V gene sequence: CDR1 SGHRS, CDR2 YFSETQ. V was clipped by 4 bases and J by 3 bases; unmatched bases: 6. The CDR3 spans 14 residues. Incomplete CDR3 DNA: TGCGCCAGCAGCCCCCTAGCGGCGGAAGAGACC. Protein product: CASSPLAAEET. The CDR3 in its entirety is CASSPLAAEETQYF.

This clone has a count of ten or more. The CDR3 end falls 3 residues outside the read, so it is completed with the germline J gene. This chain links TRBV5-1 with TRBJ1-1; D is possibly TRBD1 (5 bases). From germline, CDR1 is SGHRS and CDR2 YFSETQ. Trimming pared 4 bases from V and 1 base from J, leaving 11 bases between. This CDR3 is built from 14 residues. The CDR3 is CASSGQSSNTEAFF. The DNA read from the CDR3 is TGCGCCAGCAGCGGACAAAGCTCGAACACTGAA. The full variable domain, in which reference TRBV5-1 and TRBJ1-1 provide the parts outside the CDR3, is KAGVTQTPRYLIKTRGQQVTLSCSPISGHRSVSWYQQTPGQGLQFLFEYFSETQRNKGNFPGRFSGRQFSNSRSEMNVSTLELGDSALYLCASSGQSSNTEAFFGQGTRLTVV.

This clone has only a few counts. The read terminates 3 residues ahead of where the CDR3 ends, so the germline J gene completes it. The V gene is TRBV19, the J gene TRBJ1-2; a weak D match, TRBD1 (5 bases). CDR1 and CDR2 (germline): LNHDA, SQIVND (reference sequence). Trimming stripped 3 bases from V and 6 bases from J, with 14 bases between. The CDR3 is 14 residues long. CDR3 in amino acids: CASSIVAGSNGYTF. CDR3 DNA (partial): TGTGCCAGTAGTATCGTTGCAGGGTCTAATGGC.

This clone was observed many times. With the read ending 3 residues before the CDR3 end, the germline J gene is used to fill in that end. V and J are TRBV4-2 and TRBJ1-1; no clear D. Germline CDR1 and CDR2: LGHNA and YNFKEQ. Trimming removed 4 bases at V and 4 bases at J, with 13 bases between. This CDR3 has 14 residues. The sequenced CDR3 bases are TGTGCCAGCAGCCCGACCCCGGGGAGCACTGAA. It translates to CASSPTPGSTE. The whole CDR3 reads CASSPTPGSTEAFF.

The covered CDR3 bases are TGTGCCAGCAGCGCAGGGTATTATAGCAATCAGCCC. Translating it yields CASSAGYYSNQP. The CDR3 as a whole reads CASSAGYYSNQPQHF. V and J are TRBV5-8 and TRBJ1-5, with a weak D call TRBD1 (5 bases). The CDR3 extends 3 residues past the end of the read, so its final part is completed from the germline J gene. The CDR3 length is 15 residues. Looked up from germline, CDR1 is SGHTS and CDR2 is YDEGEE. Between the trimmed V and J ends, which lost 4 bases and 0 bases, there was a span of 11 bases.

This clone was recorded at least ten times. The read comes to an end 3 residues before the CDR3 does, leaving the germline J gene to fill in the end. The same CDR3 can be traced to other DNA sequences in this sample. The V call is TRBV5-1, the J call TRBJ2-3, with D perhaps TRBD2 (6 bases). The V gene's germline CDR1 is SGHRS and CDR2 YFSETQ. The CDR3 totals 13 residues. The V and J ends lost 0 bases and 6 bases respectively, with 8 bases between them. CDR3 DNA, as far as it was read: TGCGCCAGCAGCTTGGGCGGGATTGATACG. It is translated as CASSLGGIDT. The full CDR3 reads CASSLGGIDTQYF.

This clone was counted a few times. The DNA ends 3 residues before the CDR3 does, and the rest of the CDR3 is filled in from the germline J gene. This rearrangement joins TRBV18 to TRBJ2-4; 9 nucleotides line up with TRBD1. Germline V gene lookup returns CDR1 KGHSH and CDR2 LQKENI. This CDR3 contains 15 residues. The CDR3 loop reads CASSHGQGSEYGQYF. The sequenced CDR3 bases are TGTGCCAGCTCTCACGGACAGGGGAGTGAGTACGGT.

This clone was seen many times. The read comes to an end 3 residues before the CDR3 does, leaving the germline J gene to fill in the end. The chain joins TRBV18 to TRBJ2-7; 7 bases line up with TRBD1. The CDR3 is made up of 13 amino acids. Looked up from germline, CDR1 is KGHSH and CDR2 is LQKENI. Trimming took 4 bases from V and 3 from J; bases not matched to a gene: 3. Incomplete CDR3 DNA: TGTGCCAGCTCACAGGGGGCGGTCTACGAG. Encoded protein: CASSQGAVYE. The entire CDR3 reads CASSQGAVYEQYF.

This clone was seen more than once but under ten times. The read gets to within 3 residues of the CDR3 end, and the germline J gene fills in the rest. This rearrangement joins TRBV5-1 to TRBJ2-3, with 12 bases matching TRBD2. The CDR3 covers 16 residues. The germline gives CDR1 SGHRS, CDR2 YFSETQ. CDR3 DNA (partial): TGCGCCAGCAGCCCTGGGACTAGCGGGCAGCAAGAGACG. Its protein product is CASSPGTSGQQET. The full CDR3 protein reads CASSPGTSGQQETQYF.

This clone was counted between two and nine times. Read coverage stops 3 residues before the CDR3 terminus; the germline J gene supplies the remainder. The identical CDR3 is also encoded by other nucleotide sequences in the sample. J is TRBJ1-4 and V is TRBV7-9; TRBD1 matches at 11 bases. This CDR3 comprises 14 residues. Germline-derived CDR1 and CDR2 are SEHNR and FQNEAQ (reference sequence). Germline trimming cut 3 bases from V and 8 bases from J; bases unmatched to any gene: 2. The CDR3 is CASSLGQGDEKLFF. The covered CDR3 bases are TGTGCCAGCAGCTTGGGACAGGGGGACGAAAAA.

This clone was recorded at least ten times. CDR3 sequence: CASSPPTGLNTEAFF. The covered CDR3 bases are TGTGCCAGCTCACCACCAACGGGTCTGAACACTGAA. V gene TRBV18 combines with J gene TRBJ1-1; D is unclear. The observed sequence ends 3 residues before the CDR3 terminus, with the missing tail filled in from the germline J gene. This CDR3 region has 15 residues. Germline V gene data show CDR1 as KGHSH and CDR2 as LQKENI. The V gene lost 0 bases and the J gene lost 0 bases, with 8 bases spanning the gap. The full variable domain, with the rest looked up from reference TRBV18 and TRBJ1-1, is NAGVMQNPRHLVRRRGQEARLRCSPMKGHSHVYWYRQLPEEGLKFMVYLQKENIIDESGMPKERFSAEFPKEGPSILRIQQVVRGDSAAYFCASSPPTGLNTEAFFGQGTRLTVV.

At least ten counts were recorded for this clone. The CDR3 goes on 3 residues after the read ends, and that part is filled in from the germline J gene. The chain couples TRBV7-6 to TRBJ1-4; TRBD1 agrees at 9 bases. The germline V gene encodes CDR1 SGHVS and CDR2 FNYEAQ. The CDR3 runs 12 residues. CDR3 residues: CASSSTGGELFF. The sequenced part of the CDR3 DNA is TGTGCCAGCAGCTCGACAGGGGGGGAA.

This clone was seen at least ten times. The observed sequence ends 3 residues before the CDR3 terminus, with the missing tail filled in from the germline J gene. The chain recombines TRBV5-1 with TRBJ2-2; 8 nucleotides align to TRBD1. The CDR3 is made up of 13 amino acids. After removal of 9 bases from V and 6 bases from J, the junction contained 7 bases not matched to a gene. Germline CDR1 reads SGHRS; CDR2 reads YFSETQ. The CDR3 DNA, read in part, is TGCGCCACACCGACAGGGGTCTCCGGGGAG. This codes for CATPTGVSGE. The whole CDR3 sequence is CATPTGVSGELFF.